This TCR beta chain was identified during a study of Ad26.COV2.S vaccination and SARS-CoV-2 variants. Data came from immunoSEQ multiplex PCR; TCRdb stores just in-frame clones and leaves some out. The sample lists 350,000 to 500,000 clones, approximately 87% occurring once. CDR3 length: 12 amino acids. Trimming took 1 base from V and 7 from J, leaving 7 bases between them. Germline-derived CDR1 and CDR2 are SEHNR and FQNEAQ (reference sequence). The treatment: some 20 received Ad26.COV2.S at low or high dose, single or two shots; about 5 received placebo; per-sample allocation not given. The samples were gathered on day 63 after the first injection of vaccine or placebo. The study used a vaccine consisting of an Ad26 vector that expressed Wuhan-strain SARS-CoV-2 spike.

The clonotype comes from a person aged 18 to 65 who received the Ad26.COV2.S COVID-19 vaccine or a placebo. The source material was peripheral blood, sampled in a trial of Ad26.COV2.S vaccine versus placebo. This chain joins TRBV7-9 and TRBJ2-5; D not certain. CDR3 in amino acids: CASSLGGGTQYF. The CDR3 DNA reads TGTGCCAGCAGCTTAGGAGGCGGGACCCAGTACTTC.